The clone carrying this T cell receptor (beta chain) was observed a handful of times. Its antigen is not identified. This sample is part of a study of T cells after posttransplantation cyclophosphamide. Overall study findings and caveats: Later post-transplant blood repertoires were often dominated by donor CD8+ memory clones.

Treatment was busulfan-fludarabine conditioning, a marrow graft, and cyclophosphamide on days +3 and +4. The CDR3 has 19 residues. Trimming left V 0 bases short and J 5 bases short, with 26 bases between. CDR1 and CDR2 from the germline V gene are SEHNR and FQNEAQ (reference sequence). Sequenced by immunoSEQ multiplex PCR; TCRdb stores in-frame clones only, minus some. The sample lists several thousand clones; 1.5% to 2% were seen once. The rearrangement uses TRBV7-9 and TRBJ2-7; D is possibly TRBD1 (6 bases). The sequence derives from a male patient between 25 and 40 years old who received an allogeneic stem cell transplant from a related donor, was CMV-positive, and had no GVHD. Some of these T cells may belong to the graft donor. Sample: PBMCs, taken about 230 days after a stem cell transplant with posttransplant cyclophosphamide. CDR3 sequence reads: CASSLARVSDSQLIDEQYF. The CDR3 DNA reads as TGTGCCAGCAGCTTAGCTAGGGTCTCGGACAGTCAATTAATAGACGAGCAGTACTTC.